A single TCR beta chain is shown here with its context. The CDR3 is 11 amino acids. With 4 bases removed from V and 5 bases from J, the gap between germline ends came to 4 bases. Germline-derived CDR1 and CDR2 are ENHRY and SYGVKD. The data belong to a study of blood T cells in healthy people across ages. Primers used in a second PCR of about 7 to 12 cycles were a sample-barcoded 5' primer and a J-beta primer mix. One entry per CDR3 protein, called by TCRdb with MiXCR from the 5' RACE reads. The data show some 1.6 million distinct CDR3 sequences, around 36% seen once. The sequencing input was blood. This sequence originates from a woman younger than 45 in good health. V usage is TRBV10-3 and J usage is TRBJ2-3; D remains ambiguous. The CDR3 bases are TGTGCCATCAGTGCTGGAGATACGCAGTATTTT. Its translation: CAISAGDTQYF.